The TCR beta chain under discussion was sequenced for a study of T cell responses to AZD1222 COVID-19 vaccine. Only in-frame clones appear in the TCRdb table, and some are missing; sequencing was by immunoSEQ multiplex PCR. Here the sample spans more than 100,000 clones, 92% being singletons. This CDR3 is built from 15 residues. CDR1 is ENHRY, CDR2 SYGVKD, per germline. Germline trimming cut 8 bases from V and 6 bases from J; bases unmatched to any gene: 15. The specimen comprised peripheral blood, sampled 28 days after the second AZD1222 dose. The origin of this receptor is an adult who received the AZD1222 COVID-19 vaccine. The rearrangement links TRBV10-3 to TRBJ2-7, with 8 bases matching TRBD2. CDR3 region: CAIGSDGGARGEQYF. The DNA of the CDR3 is TGTGCCATCGGATCCGACGGGGGGGCCCGGGGCGAGCAGTACTTC.